The present T cell receptor beta chain was sequenced within a study of shared clonotypes between healthy human individuals. The study, taken as a whole, reports: Represented diversity, genetic and exposure-history alike, was limited by few donors. Tissue TCR repertoires likely differ from these blood-only repertoires.

A word on this clone: Its antigen is still unknown.

Germline CDR1 reads SGHNT; CDR2 reads YYREEE (reference sequence). V was cut by 4 bases and J by 6 bases, with 24 bases left in between. The CDR3 totals 17 residues. TCRdb's copy holds only in-frame clones and misses some; the assay was immunoSEQ multiplex PCR. Of about 2.4 million clones listed, more than 85% were seen once; the top ten hold about 0.38%. The chain carries TRBV5-4 and TRBJ2-3; D might be TRBD2 (9 bases). What was sequenced was naive CD4+ T cells from PBMCs. Subset indicated: CD45RA+ positively selected. The clonotype originates from a man aged 18 to 30 in good health. Some clones in this sample may be carry-over from other donors' samples. The CDR3 loop is CASSPGTSSQGVDTQYF. The CDR3, as DNA: TGTGCCAGCAGCCCCGGGACTAGCTCACAGGGGGTGGATACGCAGTATTTT.